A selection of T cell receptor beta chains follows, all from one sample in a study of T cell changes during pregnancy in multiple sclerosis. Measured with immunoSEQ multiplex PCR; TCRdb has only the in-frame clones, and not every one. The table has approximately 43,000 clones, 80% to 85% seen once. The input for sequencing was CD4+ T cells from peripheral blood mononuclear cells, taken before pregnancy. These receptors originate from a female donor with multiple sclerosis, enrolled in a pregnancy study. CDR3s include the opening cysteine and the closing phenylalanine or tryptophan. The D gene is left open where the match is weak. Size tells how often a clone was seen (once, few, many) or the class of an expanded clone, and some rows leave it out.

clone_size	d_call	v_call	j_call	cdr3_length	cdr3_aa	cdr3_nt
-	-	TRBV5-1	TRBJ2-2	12	CASSLGAGELFF	TGCGCCAGCAGCTTGGGCGCCGGGGAGCTGTTTTTT
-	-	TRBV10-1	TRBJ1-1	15	CASSPAAGLNTEAFF	TGCGCCAGCTCACCCGCCGCAGGCTTGAACACTGAAGCTTTCTTT
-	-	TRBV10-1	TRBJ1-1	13	CASSPSVNTEAFF	TGCGCCAGCAGCCCGTCAGTAAATACTGAAGCTTTCTTT
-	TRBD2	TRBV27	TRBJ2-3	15	CASHLLAGHTDTQYF	TGTGCCAGCCATTTACTAGCGGGCCACACAGATACGCAGTATTTT
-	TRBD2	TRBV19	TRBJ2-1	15	CASSIVTSGSYEQFF	TGTGCCAGTAGTATAGTGACTAGCGGGAGCTATGAGCAGTTCTTC
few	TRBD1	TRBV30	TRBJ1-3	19	CAWSRDRGSSNLSGNTIYF	TGTGCCTGGAGTCGGGACAGGGGGTCCTCGAACCTCTCTGGAAACACCATATATTTT
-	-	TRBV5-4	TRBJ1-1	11	CASSLSGVAFF	TGTGCCAGCAGCTTGTCCGGGGTCGCTTTCTTT
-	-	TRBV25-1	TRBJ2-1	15	CASTNSEEGADEQFF	TGTGCCAGCACCAATTCGGAGGAGGGGGCGGATGAGCAGTTCTTC
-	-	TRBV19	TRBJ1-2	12	CASSISGYGYTF	TGTGCCAGTAGTATATCGGGCTATGGCTACACCTTC
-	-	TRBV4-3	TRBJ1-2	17	CASSQDYGVQGHRGYTF	TGCGCCAGCAGCCAAGATTATGGTGTTCAGGGGCATCGGGGCTACACCTTC
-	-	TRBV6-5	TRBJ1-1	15	CASSYSVQGNTEAFF	TGTGCCAGCAGTTACTCAGTACAGGGTAACACTGAAGCTTTCTTT
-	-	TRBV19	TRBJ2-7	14	CASSSGDSSYEQYF	TGTGCCAGTAGTAGCGGGGACAGCTCCTACGAGCAGTACTTC
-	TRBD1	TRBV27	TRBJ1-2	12	CASKTGEHGYTF	TGTGCCAGCAAAACAGGGGAGCATGGCTACACCTTC
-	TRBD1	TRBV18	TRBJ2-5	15	CASSPRQGEGETQYF	TGTGCCAGCTCACCGCGGCAGGGGGAAGGAGAGACCCAGTACTTC
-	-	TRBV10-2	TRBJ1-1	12	CASKTRETEAFF	TGCGCCAGCAAGACCAGGGAAACTGAAGCTTTCTTT
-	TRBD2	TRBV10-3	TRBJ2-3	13	CATTSGATDTQYF	TGTGCCACCACTAGCGGGGCCACAGATACGCAGTATTTT
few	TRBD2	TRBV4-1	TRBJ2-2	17	CASSLQREGRNTGELFF	TGCGCCAGCAGCCTCCAGCGGGAGGGCCGGAACACCGGGGAGCTGTTTTTT
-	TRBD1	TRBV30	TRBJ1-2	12	CAWDRGSYGYTF	TGTGCCTGGGACAGGGGCTCCTATGGCTACACCTTC
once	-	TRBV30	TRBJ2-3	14	CAWSVGGKTDTQYF	TGTGCCTGGAGTGTTGGGGGGAAGACAGATACGCAGTATTTT
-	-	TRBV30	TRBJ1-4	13	CAGRGGLGEKLFF	TGTGCCGGCCGGGGAGGACTTGGCGAAAAACTGTTTTTT
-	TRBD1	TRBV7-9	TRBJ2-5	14	CASSGGQNQETQYF	TGTGCCAGCAGCGGGGGACAGAATCAAGAGACCCAGTACTTC
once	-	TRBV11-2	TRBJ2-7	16	CASSLKTSLNANEQYF	TGTGCCAGCAGCTTAAAAACTAGTCTGAATGCCAACGAGCAGTACTTC
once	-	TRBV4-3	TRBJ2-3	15	CASRRGSSSTDTQYF	TGCGCCAGCCGTCGGGGGTCCTCTAGCACAGATACGCAGTATTTT
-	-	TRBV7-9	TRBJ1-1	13	CASSQRGGPEAFF	TGTGCCAGCAGCCAGAGGGGGGGGCCTGAAGCTTTCTTT
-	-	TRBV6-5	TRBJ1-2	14	CASTEDGNNYGYTF	TGTGCCAGCACCGAGGACGGGAATAACTATGGCTACACCTTC
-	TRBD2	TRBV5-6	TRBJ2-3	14	CASSLAGGWDTQYF	TGTGCCAGCAGCTTAGCGGGGGGCTGGGATACGCAGTATTTT
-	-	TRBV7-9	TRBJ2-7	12	CASSLAGGEQYF	TGTGCCAGCAGCTTAGCAGGGGGCGAGCAGTACTTC
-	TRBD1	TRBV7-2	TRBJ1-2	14	CASSYAGTGYGYTF	TGTGCCAGCAGCTACGCCGGGACAGGGTATGGCTACACCTTC
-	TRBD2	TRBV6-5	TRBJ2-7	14	CASGSGGSSYEQYF	TGTGCCAGCGGGAGCGGGGGAAGCTCCTACGAGCAGTACTTC
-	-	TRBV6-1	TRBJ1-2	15	CASSLGPQANYGYTF	TGTGCCAGTTCTCTTGGGCCTCAAGCTAACTATGGCTACACCTTC
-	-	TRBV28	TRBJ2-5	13	CASSLDEAKTQYF	TGTGCCAGCAGTTTAGACGAGGCGAAGACCCAGTACTTC
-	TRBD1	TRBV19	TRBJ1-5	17	CASSIPQGAGSNQPQHF	TGTGCCAGTAGTATACCTCAGGGGGCGGGGAGCAATCAGCCCCAGCATTTT
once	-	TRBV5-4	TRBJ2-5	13	CASRGGNGETQYF	TGTGCCAGCAGAGGCGGGAACGGGGAGACCCAGTACTTC
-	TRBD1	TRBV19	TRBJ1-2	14	CASTLTGINYGYTF	TGTGCCAGTACCCTGACAGGGATTAACTATGGCTACACCTTC
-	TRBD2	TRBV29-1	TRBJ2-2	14	CSVLVAGNTGELFF	TGCAGCGTTTTGGTAGCGGGGAACACCGGGGAGCTGTTTTTT
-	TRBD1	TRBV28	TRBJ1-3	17	CASSPQGDRHSGNTIYF	TGTGCCAGCAGCCCACAGGGGGATCGCCACTCTGGAAACACCATATATTTT
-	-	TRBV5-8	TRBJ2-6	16	CASSSGAGSGANVLTF	TGTGCCAGCAGCTCAGGGGCAGGGTCGGGGGCCAACGTCCTGACTTTC
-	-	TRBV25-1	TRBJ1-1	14	CASSDLGTYTEAFF	TGTGCCAGCTCGGATCTGGGGACTTACACTGAAGCTTTCTTT
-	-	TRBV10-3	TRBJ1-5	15	CAISESGRVNQPQHF	TGTGCCATCAGTGAGTCTGGCAGGGTGAATCAGCCCCAGCATTTT
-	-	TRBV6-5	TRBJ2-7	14	CASSDDSLTYEQYF	TGTGCCAGCAGTGACGACAGTTTAACCTACGAGCAGTACTTC
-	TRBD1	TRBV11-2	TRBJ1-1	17	CASSSDRGGKANTEAFF	TGTGCCAGCAGCTCAGACAGGGGAGGGAAGGCGAACACTGAAGCTTTCTTT
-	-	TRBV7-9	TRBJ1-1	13	CASSQKQIGRTFF	TGTGCCAGCAGCCAGAAACAGATAGGGAGAACTTTCTTT
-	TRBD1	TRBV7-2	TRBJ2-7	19	CASSLRQGASEVVRYEQYF	TGTGCCAGCAGCCTACGACAGGGGGCGAGCGAGGTAGTTCGGTACGAGCAGTACTTC
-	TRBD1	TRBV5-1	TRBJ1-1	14	CASRGTAMNTEAFF	TGCGCCAGCAGGGGGACAGCGATGAACACTGAAGCTTTCTTT
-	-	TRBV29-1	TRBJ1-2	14	CSVDGVKGGYGYTF	TGCAGCGTTGATGGTGTGAAGGGAGGCTATGGCTACACCTTC
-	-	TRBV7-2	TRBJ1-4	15	CASSLMTGPNEKLFF	TGTGCCAGCAGCCTGATGACAGGCCCTAATGAAAAACTGTTTTTT
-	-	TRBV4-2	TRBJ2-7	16	CASSQPQEDSFYEQYF	TGTGCCAGCAGCCAACCCCAAGAGGACAGCTTCTACGAGCAGTACTTC